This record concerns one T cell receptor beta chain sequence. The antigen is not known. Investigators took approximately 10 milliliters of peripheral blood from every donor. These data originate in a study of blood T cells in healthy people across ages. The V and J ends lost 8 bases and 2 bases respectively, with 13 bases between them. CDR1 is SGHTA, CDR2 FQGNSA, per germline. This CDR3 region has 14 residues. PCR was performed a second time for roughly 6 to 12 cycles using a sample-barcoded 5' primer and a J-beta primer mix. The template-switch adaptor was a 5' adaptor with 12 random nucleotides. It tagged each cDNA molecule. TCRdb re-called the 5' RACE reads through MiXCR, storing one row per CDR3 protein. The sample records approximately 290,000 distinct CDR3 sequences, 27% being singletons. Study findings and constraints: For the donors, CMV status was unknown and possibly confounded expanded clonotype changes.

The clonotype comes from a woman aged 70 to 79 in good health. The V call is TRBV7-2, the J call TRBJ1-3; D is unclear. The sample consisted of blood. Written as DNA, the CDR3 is TGTGCCAGCGGTGGTAGCGCGGCTGGAAACACCATATATTTT. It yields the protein CASGGSAAGNTIYF. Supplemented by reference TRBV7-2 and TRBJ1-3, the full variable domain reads GAGVSQSPSNKVTEKGKDVELRCDPISGHTALYWYRQSLGQGLEFLIYFQGNSAPDKSGLPSDRFSAERTGGSVSTLTIQRTQQEDSAVYLCASGGSAAGNTIYFGEGSWLTVV.